The 25 T cell receptor beta chains below come from one sample, sequenced in a study of OX40 agonist ivuxolimab in advanced cancers. The library was obtained by the immunoSEQ multiplex PCR assay. TCRdb retrieved this table from immuneACCESS and kept in-frame rearrangements only. Not all clones are present; in checked studies, unresolved V genes account for under half, and no reason is known for the remainder. The sample table holds roughly 51,000 clones, of which nearly 90% were seen once. About 0.58% of the sample lies in the top ten. Sample: CD4+ or CD8+ T cells sorted from blood, taken in a trial of the OX40 agonist ivuxolimab. The receptors here all came from an adult with an advanced solid tumor such as melanoma, head and neck, liver or kidney cancer.

In its sample, this clone was seen once. This rearrangement joins TRBV27 to TRBJ2-7; weak D call: TRBD2 (5 bases). Germline V gives CDR1 MNHEY, CDR2 SMNVEV (reference sequence). Between the trimmed V and J ends, which lost 2 bases and 5 bases, there was a span of 10 bases. This CDR3 region has 13 residues. The CDR3 DNA is TGTGCCAGCAGTTTAGAGGGTTTTGACGAGCAGTACTTC. Translated: CASSLEGFDEQYF.

This clone was counted once. The chain employs TRBV5-3 and TRBJ2-5; 11 bases align to TRBD2. TRBV5-3 is an open reading frame whose function is uncertain. The CDR3 sequence is 18 residues long. V shed 1 base and J 2 bases; nucleotides not matched to a gene: 10. The CDR3 loop reads CARSLPDRTSGSQETQYF. The DNA of the CDR3 is TGTGCCAGAAGCTTGCCCGATAGGACTAGCGGGTCTCAAGAGACCCAGTACTTC.

The chain combines TRBV6-1 with TRBJ2-4, with TRBD1 matching 8 bases. Unmatched junction bases numbered 8, after V lost 4 bases and J lost 9 bases. The CDR3 covers 14 residues. Per germline, CDR1 MNHNS and CDR2 SASEGT. The CDR3 DNA reads TGTGCCAGCAGTGGGTTCAGGGGGCTGGGCATTCAGTACTTC. It codes for CASSGFRGLGIQYF.

The chain carries TRBV27 and TRBJ1-2; D call uncertain. The CDR3 is 13 amino acids. V was pared by 5 bases and J by 4 bases, with 11 bases between. In germline, CDR1 is MNHEY, CDR2 SMNVEV (reference sequence). The CDR3 coding sequence is TGTGCCAGCAGTCCTCCCAACAGCTATGGCTACACCTTC. It translates to CASSPPNSYGYTF.

V and J are TRBV6-5 and TRBJ2-7, with no clear D. The V and J ends lost 6 bases and 7 bases respectively, with 16 bases between them. CDR1 MNHEY and CDR2 SVGAGI come from the germline V gene. The CDR3 contains 13 residues. For the CDR3, the DNA is TGTGCCAGCAGACAACAGAGCTCCTCTGAGCAGTACTTC. Protein sequence: CASRQQSSSEQYF.

CDR3 region: CATSRLHAGELFF. In DNA form, the CDR3 reads TGTGCCACCAGCAGACTACACGCCGGGGAGCTGTTTTTT. The genes are TRBV15 and TRBJ2-2; D unclear. CDR1 is LNHNV and CDR2 is YYDKDF in the germline V gene (reference sequence). The CDR3 is 13 residues long. V lost 2 bases, J lost 6 bases, and 7 bases lay in between.

This chain connects TRBV5-1 to TRBJ1-4; the D is unclear. Trimming cost V 5 bases and J 0 bases, with 8 bases left between them. This CDR3 spans 14 amino acids. Germline V lookup: CDR1 SGHRS, CDR2 YFSETQ. CDR3 region: CASREAATNEKLFF. CDR3 bases: TGCGCCAGCAGAGAAGCTGCAACTAATGAAAAACTGTTTTTT.

The chain links TRBV15 to TRBJ2-1; possibly TRBD2 for D (6 bases). The V end was cut by 0 bases, the J end by 10 bases, with 16 bases between. Per the germline V gene, CDR1 is LNHNV and CDR2 is YYDKDF (reference sequence). The CDR3 sequence is 15 residues long. CDR3 DNA: TGTGCCACCAGCAGAGACCCTGGAGGGTGGGGGGAGCAGTTCTTC. It yields the protein CATSRDPGGWGEQFF.

The genes are TRBV30 and TRBJ1-5; no firm D call. This CDR3 comprises 13 residues. Germline V gives CDR1 GTSNPN, CDR2 SVGIG (reference sequence). V was clipped by 0 bases and J by 3 bases, with 6 bases between them. The CDR3 region has the DNA TGTGCCTGGAGTGTAAGAGACAATCAGCCCCAGCATTTT. Protein sequence: CAWSVRDNQPQHF.

This rearrangement joins TRBV5-8 to TRBJ1-5, with TRBD1 as a possible D gene (5 bases). The CDR3 loop spans 15 amino acids. Deletions cut 4 bases from V and 4 bases from J, with 15 bases between. Per germline, CDR1 SGHTS and CDR2 YDEGEE. The CDR3 DNA reads TGTGCCAGCAGCCCTTACCGGGACTCTAATCAGCCCCAGCATTTT. Translation: CASSPYRDSNQPQHF.

The sample holds a few counts of this clone. J is TRBJ2-3 and V is TRBV28; 7 positions agree with TRBD1. With 5 bases clipped from V and 4 bases from J, the junction kept 9 bases outside the gene matches. CDR1 is MDHEN, CDR2 SYDVKM, per germline. The CDR3 runs to 15 residues. In nucleotides, the CDR3 is TGTGCCAGCAGTCCTAGGCTTACAGGGGCAGATACGCAGTATTTT. Residues: CASSPRLTGADTQYF.

V and J are TRBV20-1 and TRBJ1-4; D might be TRBD1 (5 bases). Germline CDR1 reads DFQATT; CDR2 reads SNEGSKA (reference sequence). Trimming removed 6 bases from V and 7 bases from J, with 6 bases in between. The CDR3 has 10 residues. This chain's CDR3 is CSAGGEKLFF. DNA of the CDR3: TGCAGTGCCGGGGGTGAAAAACTGTTTTTT.

In nucleotides, the CDR3 is TGTGCCAGCAGCCCGACTAGCGGGAGGGGGGAGACCCAGTACTTC. The encoded protein is CASSPTSGRGETQYF. The chain employs TRBV11-1 and TRBJ2-5, with 14 bases matching TRBD2. The CDR3 is 15 residues long. Germline trimming cut 5 bases from V and 5 bases from J; bases unmatched to any gene: 4. Per the germline V gene, CDR1 is SGHAT and CDR2 is FQDESV (reference sequence).

The chain employs TRBV27 and TRBJ2-2, with 10 bases matching TRBD2. Germline V gene sequence: CDR1 MNHEY, CDR2 SMNVEV (reference sequence). CDR3 size: 19 residues. J lost 5 bases, V lost 8 bases, and 20 bases had no gene match. Here the CDR3 reads CASQIRGLAGVSGTGELFF. In DNA, the CDR3 is TGTGCCAGCCAAATTCGGGGGCTAGCGGGAGTGTCAGGAACCGGGGAGCTGTTTTTT.

The chain couples TRBV27 to TRBJ2-7; D is unclear. V gave up 3 bases and J gave up 4 bases, with 19 bases separating them. Germline-derived CDR1 and CDR2 are MNHEY and SMNVEV (reference sequence). The CDR3 totals 16 residues. CDR3: CASSLAGQVGLYEQYF. For the CDR3, the DNA is TGTGCCAGCAGTTTGGCCGGGCAGGTAGGCCTATACGAGCAGTACTTC.

The rearrangement links TRBV19 to TRBJ1-3; TRBD1 matches 8 bases. The J segment lost 2 bases and the V segment lost 1 base, leaving 4 bases of the junction unmatched. From germline, CDR1 is LNHDA and CDR2 SQIVND (reference sequence). This CDR3 has 16 amino acids. CDR3 sequence reads: CASSIGTGIAGNTIYF. The CDR3 DNA reads as TGTGCCAGTAGTATAGGGACAGGGATAGCTGGAAACACCATATATTTT.

This chain links TRBV6-5 with TRBJ2-6; D remains ambiguous. The CDR3 spans 14 residues. Between the trimmed V and J ends, which lost 5 bases and 0 bases, there was a span of 5 bases. CDR1 MNHEY and CDR2 SVGAGI come from the germline V gene. CDR3: CASSLISGANVLTF. In DNA, the CDR3 is TGTGCCAGCAGTCTGATCTCTGGGGCCAACGTCCTGACTTTC.

The V and J genes are TRBV6-5 and TRBJ2-7; 10 nucleotides match TRBD2. The CDR3 totals 13 residues. J lost 4 bases, V lost 10 bases, and 7 bases had no gene match. In germline, CDR1 is MNHEY, CDR2 SVGAGI. CDR3 nucleotides: TGTGCCACCAGGCGACTAGCGGGTTACGAGCAGTACTTC. The encoded protein is CATRRLAGYEQYF.

J is TRBJ1-2 and V is TRBV29-1; D is unresolved. Germline CDR1 SQVTM, CDR2 ANQGSEA. V was shortened by 6 bases and J by 5 bases, with 4 bases between the two germline ends. The CDR3 runs to 9 residues. The CDR3, as DNA: TGCAGCGTAGAATATGGCTACACCTTC. It yields the protein CSVEYGYTF.

The CDR3 here is CASSLAQGSSGNTIYF. The CDR3 nucleotides are TGTGCCAGCAGCTTAGCGCAGGGGTCTTCTGGAAACACCATATATTTT. The chain employs TRBV7-9 and TRBJ1-3; tentative D call: TRBD1 (6 bases). Germline V CDR1 and CDR2: SEHNR, FQNEAQ (reference sequence). The CDR3 totals 16 residues. Trimming left V 0 bases short and J 1 base short, with 10 bases between.

This clone came up a few times. The genes are TRBV30 and TRBJ1-4, with a weak D call TRBD1 (5 bases). This CDR3 spans 17 amino acids. V was trimmed by 2 bases and J by 3 bases, leaving 19 bases between them. Per germline, CDR1 GTSNPN and CDR2 SVGIG (reference sequence). In nucleotides, the CDR3 is TGTGCCTGGAGTCACGGGGGGACGCCAGCCGCTAATGAAAAACTGTTTTTT. As protein: CAWSHGGTPAANEKLFF.

V usage is TRBV6-5 and J usage is TRBJ2-7, with 10 positions matching TRBD1. Germline V gene data show CDR1 as MNHEY and CDR2 as SVGAGI. The CDR3 length is 15 residues. V lost 4 bases and J lost 7; bases outside the gene matches: 10. The CDR3 coding sequence is TGTGCCAGCAGTTCCACCGGGACAGGGGTGTTTGAGCAGTACTTC. It encodes CASSSTGTGVFEQYF.

The V call is TRBV5-1, the J call TRBJ2-7, with D possibly matching TRBD2 (6 bases). Between the trimmed V and J ends, which lost 3 bases and 1 base, there was a span of 11 bases. The length of the CDR3 is 14 residues. The V gene's germline CDR1 is SGHRS and CDR2 YFSETQ. CDR3 region: CASSSGLPSYEQYF. The DNA for the CDR3 is TGCGCCAGCAGCTCGGGACTCCCTTCCTACGAGCAGTACTTC.

In its sample, this clone was seen once. The DNA of the CDR3 is TGTGCCAGCAGTTTATACGCTGATACGCAGTATTTT. Protein: CASSLYADTQYF. The V call is TRBV28, the J call TRBJ2-3, with D unclear. The CDR3 loop spans 12 amino acids. Germline V gene lookup returns CDR1 MDHEN and CDR2 SYDVKM. The V end was cut by 1 base, the J end by 6 bases, with 5 bases between.

The gene calls are TRBV5-4 and TRBJ1-3; D not resolved. Per germline, CDR1 SGHNT and CDR2 YYREEE (reference sequence). V dropped 0 bases and J dropped 6 bases, with 13 bases sitting between them. The CDR3 contains 15 residues. The CDR3, as DNA: TGTGCCAGCAGCTTGGGAGCGTCGAGAGAAAACACCATATATTTT. Encoded protein: CASSLGASRENTIYF. The whole variable domain, remainder taken from reference TRBV5-4 and TRBJ1-3, is ETGVTQSPTHLIKTRGQQVTLRCSSQSGHNTVSWYQQALGQGPQFIFQYYREEENGRGNFPPRFSGLQFPNYSSELNVNALELDDSALYLCASSLGASRENTIYFGEGSWLTVV.